This T cell receptor (beta chain) emerged from a study of beta chain features in type 1 diabetes. Across the whole study: There were approximately 100,000,000 sorted cells examined across all samples. Study-level results: Resolution of whether HLA type affects TCRB rearrangement was not achieved here. Moderate but significant shortening of TCRB CDR3s was recorded in all four CD4+ subsets from Type 1 diabetes patients.

Expressed TCRB transcripts were sequenced because the entire RNA isolate underwent reverse transcription. Sequenced naive, central memory and regulatory T cell samples produced an average of roughly 3.5 million reads. Profiled with immunoSEQ multiplex PCR; TCRdb holds only in-frame clones, not every one. The sample records about 340,000 clones, around 9% being singletons. In its sample, this clone was seen a few times. Its antigen remains unidentified. The authors obtained over 98% purity in all sorted populations. This CDR3 has 15 residues. CDR1 and CDR2 from the germline V gene are ENHRY and SYGVKD. With 3 bases removed from V and 4 bases from J, the gap between germline ends came to 15 bases.

The sequencing sample was made of central memory CD4+ T cells from blood. The clonotype was recovered from a man aged 25 to 40 with type 1 diabetes. The chain recombines TRBV10-3 with TRBJ2-5; a possible D gene is TRBD1 (5 bases). The CDR3 region is CAISEGQGIGETQYF. CDR3 DNA: TGTGCCATCAGTGAAGGGCAGGGTATAGGAGAGACCCAGTACTTC.